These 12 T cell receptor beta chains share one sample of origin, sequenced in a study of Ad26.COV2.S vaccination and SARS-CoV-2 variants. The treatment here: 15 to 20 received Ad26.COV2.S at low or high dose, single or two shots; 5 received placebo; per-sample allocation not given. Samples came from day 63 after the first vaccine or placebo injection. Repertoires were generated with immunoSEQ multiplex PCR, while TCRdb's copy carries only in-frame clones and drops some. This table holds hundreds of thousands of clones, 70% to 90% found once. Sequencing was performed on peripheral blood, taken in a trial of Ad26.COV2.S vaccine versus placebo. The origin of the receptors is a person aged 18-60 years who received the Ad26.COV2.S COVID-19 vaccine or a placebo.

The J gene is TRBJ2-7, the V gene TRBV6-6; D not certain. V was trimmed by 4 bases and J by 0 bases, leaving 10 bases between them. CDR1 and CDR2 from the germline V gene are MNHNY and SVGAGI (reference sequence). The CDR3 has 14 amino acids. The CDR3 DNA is TGTGCCAGCAGTTCGGACCCTAGCTCCTACGAGCAGTACTTC. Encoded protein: CASSSDPSSYEQYF.

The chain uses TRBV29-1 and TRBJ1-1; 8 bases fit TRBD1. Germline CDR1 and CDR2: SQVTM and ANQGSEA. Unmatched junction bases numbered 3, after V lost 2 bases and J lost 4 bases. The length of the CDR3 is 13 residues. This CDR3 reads CSVEQGAGTEAFF. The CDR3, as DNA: TGCAGCGTTGAACAGGGGGCGGGCACTGAAGCTTTCTTT. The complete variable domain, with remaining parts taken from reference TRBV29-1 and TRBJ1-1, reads SAVISQKPSRDICQRGTSLTIQCQVDSQVTMMFWYRQQPGQSLTLIATANQGSEATYESGFVIDKFPISRPNLTFSTLTVSNMSPEDSSIYLCSVEQGAGTEAFFGQGTRLTVV.

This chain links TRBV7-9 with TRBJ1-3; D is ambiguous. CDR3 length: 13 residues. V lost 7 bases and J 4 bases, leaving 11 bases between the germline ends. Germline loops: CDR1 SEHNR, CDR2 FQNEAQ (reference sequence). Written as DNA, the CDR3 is TGTGCCAGCAAACTAACACAGGGAAACACCATATATTTT. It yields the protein CASKLTQGNTIYF.

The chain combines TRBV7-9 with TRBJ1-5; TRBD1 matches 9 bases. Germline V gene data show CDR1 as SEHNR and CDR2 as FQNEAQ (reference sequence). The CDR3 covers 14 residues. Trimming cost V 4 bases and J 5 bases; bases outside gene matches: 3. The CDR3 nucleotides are TGTGCCAGCAGCTCTACAGGGGGCCATCAGCCCCAGCATTTT. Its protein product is CASSSTGGHQPQHF.

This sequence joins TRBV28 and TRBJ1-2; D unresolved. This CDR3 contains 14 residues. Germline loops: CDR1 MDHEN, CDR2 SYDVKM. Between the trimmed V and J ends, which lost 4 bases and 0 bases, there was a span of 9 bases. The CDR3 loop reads CASSSPGPNYGYTF. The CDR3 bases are TGTGCCAGCAGTTCCCCTGGCCCTAACTATGGCTACACCTTC.

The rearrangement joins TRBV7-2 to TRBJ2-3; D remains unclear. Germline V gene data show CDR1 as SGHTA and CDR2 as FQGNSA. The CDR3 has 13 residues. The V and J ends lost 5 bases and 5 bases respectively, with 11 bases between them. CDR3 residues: CASSTRLIDTQYF. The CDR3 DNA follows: TGTGCCAGCAGCACCCGACTGATAGATACGCAGTATTTT.

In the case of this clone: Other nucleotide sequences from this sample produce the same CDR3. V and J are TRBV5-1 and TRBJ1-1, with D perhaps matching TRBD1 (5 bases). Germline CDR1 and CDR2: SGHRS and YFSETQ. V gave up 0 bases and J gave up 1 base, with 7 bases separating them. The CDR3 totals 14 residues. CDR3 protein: CASSLVQENTEAFF. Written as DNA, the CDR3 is TGCGCCAGCAGCTTGGTACAGGAGAACACTGAAGCTTTCTTT.

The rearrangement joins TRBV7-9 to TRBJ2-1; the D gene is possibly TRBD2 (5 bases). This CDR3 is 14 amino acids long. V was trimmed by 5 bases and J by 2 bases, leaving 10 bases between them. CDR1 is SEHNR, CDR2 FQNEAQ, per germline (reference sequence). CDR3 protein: CASSPSGAYNEQFF. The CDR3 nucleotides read TGTGCCAGCAGCCCGAGCGGAGCCTACAATGAGCAGTTCTTC.

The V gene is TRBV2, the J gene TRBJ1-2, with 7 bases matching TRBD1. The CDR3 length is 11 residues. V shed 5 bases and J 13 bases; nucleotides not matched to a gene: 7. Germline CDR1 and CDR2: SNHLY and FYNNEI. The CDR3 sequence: CASSYNRDSTF. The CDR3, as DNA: TGTGCCAGCAGTTACAACCGGGACAGCACCTTC.

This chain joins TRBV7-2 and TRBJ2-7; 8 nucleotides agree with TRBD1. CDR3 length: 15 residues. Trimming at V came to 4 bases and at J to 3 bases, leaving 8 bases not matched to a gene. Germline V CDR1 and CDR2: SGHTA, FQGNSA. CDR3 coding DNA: TGTGCCAGCAGCTATACCGGGACAGGTAACTACGAGCAGTACTTC. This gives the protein CASSYTGTGNYEQYF.

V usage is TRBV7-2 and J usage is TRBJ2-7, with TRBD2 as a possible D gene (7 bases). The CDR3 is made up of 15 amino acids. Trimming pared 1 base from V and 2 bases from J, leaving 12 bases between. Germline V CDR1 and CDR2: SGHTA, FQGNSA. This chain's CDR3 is CASSLEGGAAYEQYF. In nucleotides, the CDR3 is TGTGCCAGCAGCTTAGAGGGGGGGGCGGCCTACGAGCAGTACTTC.

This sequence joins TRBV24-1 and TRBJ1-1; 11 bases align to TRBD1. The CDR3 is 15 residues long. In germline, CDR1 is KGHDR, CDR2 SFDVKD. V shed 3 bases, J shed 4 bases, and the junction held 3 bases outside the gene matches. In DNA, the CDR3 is TGTGCCACCAGTGATGGACAGGGGGCAAGCACTGAAGCTTTCTTT. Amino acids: CATSDGQGASTEAFF.